The sample holds a few counts of the clone carrying this TCR beta chain. As yet, its antigen is unknown. The record originates from a study of siplizumab effects on memory and regulatory T cells. Study-level findings and limits: Sequences that were alloreactive and traceable to unstimulated CD4+ memory cells were significantly reduced by siplizumab. Naive T cells, seemingly more diverse than memory cells, seemed major alloresponse contributors.

It was about 10^5 TCR templates that were assayed per sample. The protocol was immunoSEQ multiplex PCR, while the TCRdb copy is restricted to in-frame clones and leaves out a portion. The repertoire holds thousands of clones, with less than 75% as singletons. Unstimulated naive, memory, effector memory and TEMRA subsets from a few donor pairs were sequenced. This clonotype was sampled from a human donor in good health. Sequencing input: effector memory CD8+ T cells sorted from blood. Subset given: unstimulated CD8+ effector memory T cells.

CDR3 protein: CASSGSGSGANVLTF. CDR3 coding DNA: TGTGCCAGCAGTGGTTCGGGCTCTGGGGCCAACGTCCTGACTTTC. The chain couples TRBV6-4 to TRBJ2-6; D is ambiguous. This CDR3 region has 15 residues. Between the trimmed V and J ends, which lost 4 bases and 0 bases, there was a span of 7 bases. Germline V CDR1 and CDR2: MRHNA, SNTAGT.